These 27 T cell receptor beta chains were all obtained from the same sample, sequenced in a study of blood T cell repertoires in COVID-19. Profiling relied on immunoSEQ multiplex PCR, and the TCRdb table lists in-frame clones only, not all of them. The sample holds roughly 35,000 clones, approximately 91% seen once. The sequenced material came from peripheral blood. The receptors originated from a man between 60 and 70 years old with active COVID-19.

V and J are TRBV14 and TRBJ2-3, with D maybe TRBD1 (5 bases). The CDR3 runs to 14 residues. V was trimmed by 4 bases and J by 11 bases, leaving 19 bases between them. The germline V gene has CDR1 SGHDN and CDR2 FVKESK. The CDR3 nucleotides read TGTGCCAGCAGCCCATTTGCGTCGACAGACAAGCAGTATTTT. This codes for CASSPFASTDKQYF. The full variable domain, completed using reference TRBV14 and TRBJ2-3, is EAGVTQFPSHSVIEKGQTVTLRCDPISGHDNLYWYRRVMGKEIKFLLHFVKESKQDESGMPNNRFLAERTGGTYSTLKVQPAELEDSGVYFCASSPFASTDKQYFGPGTRLTVL.

The genes are TRBV9 and TRBJ1-2; no firm D call. The ends were cut back, 0 bases at V and 2 bases at J, with 14 bases in the middle. The CDR3 runs 16 residues. CDR1 is SGDLS, CDR2 YYNGEE, per germline. The CDR3 nucleotides read TGTGCCAGCAGCGTAGCCGGGGAGGGAGGCAACTATGGCTACACCTTC. Translated, it gives CASSVAGEGGNYGYTF. The full variable domain, with the rest looked up from reference TRBV9 and TRBJ1-2, is DSGVTQTPKHLITATGQRVTLRCSPRSGDLSVYWYQQSLDQGLQFLIQYYNGEERAKGNILERFSAQQFPDLHSELNLSSLELGDSALYFCASSVAGEGGNYGYTFGSGTRLTVV.

This chain links TRBV27 with TRBJ2-1; TRBD2 is a possible D gene (5 bases). V lost 5 bases and J 10 bases, leaving 12 bases between the germline ends. The CDR3 sequence is 12 residues long. Germline V lookup: CDR1 MNHEY, CDR2 SMNVEV (reference sequence). CDR3 DNA: TGTGCCAGCAGTACGTGGGAGACAGAGCAGTTCTTC. Translation gives CASSTWETEQFF.

The chain is built from TRBV30 and TRBJ2-3, with D uncertain. V was cut by 3 bases and J by 0 bases, with 4 bases left in between. The CDR3 has 12 amino acids. Germline V gene sequence: CDR1 GTSNPN, CDR2 SVGIG (reference sequence). The chain's CDR3 is CAWRSSTDTQYF. Here the CDR3 DNA reads TGTGCCTGGAGATCTAGCACAGATACGCAGTATTTT.

This clone was seen a single time. J is TRBJ2-3 and V is TRBV10-3; 9 bases fit TRBD1. CDR1 ENHRY and CDR2 SYGVKD come from the germline V gene. The CDR3 loop spans 15 amino acids. Trimming cost V 6 bases and J 4 bases; bases outside gene matches: 8. For the CDR3, the DNA is TGTGCCATCAGACCCGGGGACAGGGAGGCAGATACGCAGTATTTT. As protein: CAIRPGDREADTQYF.

The chain has TRBV20-1 and TRBJ2-3; D may be TRBD2 (6 bases). The germline V gene has CDR1 DFQATT and CDR2 SNEGSKA (reference sequence). The CDR3 spans 12 residues. Trimming shortened V by 3 bases and J by 6 bases, and 10 bases separated the two germline ends. The CDR3 coding sequence is TGCAGTGCTAGTTGGGGGAGGGATACGCAGTATTTT. The encoded protein is CSASWGRDTQYF.

The rearrangement joins TRBV25-1 to TRBJ1-1; TRBD1 matches 11 bases. V shed 4 bases and J 3 bases; nucleotides not matched to a gene: 1. Germline V gives CDR1 MGHDK, CDR2 SYGVNS. The CDR3 has 14 residues. CDR3 sequence reads: CASSAGQGDTEAFF. CDR3 DNA sequence: TGTGCCAGCAGTGCGGGACAGGGGGACACTGAAGCTTTCTTT.

The genes are TRBV11-2 and TRBJ2-2, with no clear D. This CDR3 comprises 14 residues. The germline gives CDR1 SGHAT, CDR2 FQNNGV. The V end lost 5 bases, the J end lost 7 bases, and 14 bases lay between the germline ends. The CDR3 coding sequence is TGTGCCAGCAGCACGACTTCAAAGTACGGGGAGCTGTTTTTT. This translates into CASSTTSKYGELFF.

This clone was observed a single time. V usage is TRBV11-3 and J usage is TRBJ2-1; the match to TRBD2 covers 10 bases. CDR3 length: 18 residues. The germline CDR1 and CDR2 sequences are SGHNT and YENEEA. The trim removed 1 base at V and 0 bases at J, leaving 6 bases unmatched. The CDR3 loop is CASSLASGSDSSYNEQFF. The CDR3 nucleotides read TGTGCCAGCAGCTTAGCTAGCGGGAGTGATAGCTCCTACAATGAGCAGTTCTTC. The whole variable domain, filled in from reference TRBV11-3 and TRBJ2-1, reads EAGVVQSPRYKIIEKKQPVAFWCNPISGHNTLYWYLQNLGQGPELLIRYENEEAVDDSQLPKDRFSAERLKGVDSTLKIQPAELGDSAVYLCASSLASGSDSSYNEQFFGPGTRLTVL.

The rearrangement joins TRBV15 to TRBJ1-2, with D possibly TRBD1 on 5 matching bases. V lost 1 base to trimming and J lost 8 bases, with 8 bases between them. CDR3 length: 12 amino acids. CDR1 is LNHNV, CDR2 YYDKDF, per germline (reference sequence). The CDR3 spells CATSRGEGGYTF. The CDR3 DNA reads TGTGCCACCAGCAGAGGGGAGGGGGGCTACACCTTC.

The V call is TRBV28, the J call TRBJ2-3; 7 bases are a match to TRBD1. There are 14 residues in the CDR3. From germline, CDR1 is MDHEN and CDR2 SYDVKM. V lost 6 bases, J lost 4 bases, and 7 bases stayed unmatched. CDR3 nucleotides: TGTGCCAGCAGGACGCCTGACAGGGCAGATACGCAGTATTTT. This gives the protein CASRTPDRADTQYF.

The chain employs TRBV4-1 and TRBJ2-1; the match to TRBD2 covers 9 bases. The V and J ends lost 0 bases and 4 bases, in that order; junction bases with no gene match: 10. The CDR3 contains 18 residues. CDR1 and CDR2 (germline): MGHRA, YSYEKL. The CDR3 DNA sequence: TGCGCCAGCAGCCAAGATCTTCGTAGACTAGCGGAGTACAATGAGCAGTTCTTC. Translation: CASSQDLRRLAEYNEQFF.

This clone was picked up a small number of times. The chain employs TRBV18 and TRBJ1-6, with TRBD1 matching 7 bases. Per the germline V gene, CDR1 is KGHSH and CDR2 is LQKENI. This CDR3 has 16 amino acids. The junction had 7 bases not matched to a gene; V was cut back by 3 bases and J by 5 bases. The CDR3 loop is CASSPNRGPDNSPLHF. CDR3 sequence (DNA): TGTGCCAGCTCACCGAACAGGGGACCGGATAATTCACCCCTCCACTTT.

The chain is built from TRBV12-3 or TRBV12-4 and TRBJ1-2, with unresolved D. The CDR3 is 13 residues long. With 3 bases removed from V and 1 base from J, the gap between germline ends came to 6 bases. The chain's CDR3 is CASSFEGNYGYTF. For the CDR3, the DNA is TGTGCCAGCAGTTTCGAGGGTAACTATGGCTACACCTTC.

This chain joins TRBV18 and TRBJ1-1; 8 bases line up with TRBD1. The CDR3 covers 18 residues. With V trimmed by 2 bases and J by 3 bases, 14 bases remained unmatched. Germline V CDR1 and CDR2: KGHSH, LQKENI. DNA for the CDR3: TGTGCCAGCTCACCAAATCCCTTTCTGACAGGGGCCTACACTGAAGCTTTCTTT. Its protein is CASSPNPFLTGAYTEAFF.

The V and J genes are TRBV5-1 and TRBJ2-1, with 10 bases fitting TRBD2. The CDR3 spans 17 residues. J was trimmed by 1 base and V by 1 base; bases with no gene match: 5. Germline values: CDR1 SGHRS, CDR2 YFSETQ. The CDR3 DNA reads TGCGCCAGCAGCTTGAACAGCGGGAGGGCTTCCTACAATGAGCAGTTCTTC. Protein product: CASSLNSGRASYNEQFF. The variable domain in full, with the rest retrieved from reference TRBV5-1 and TRBJ2-1, is KAGVTQTPRYLIKTRGQQVTLSCSPISGHRSVSWYQQTPGQGLQFLFEYFSETQRNKGNFPGRFSGRQFSNSRSEMNVSTLELGDSALYLCASSLNSGRASYNEQFFGPGTRLTVL.

V usage is TRBV18 and J usage is TRBJ1-1; D is possibly TRBD1 (6 bases). The CDR3 has 14 amino acids. With 2 bases removed from V and 4 bases from J, the gap between germline ends came to 11 bases. The germline V gene has CDR1 KGHSH and CDR2 LQKENI. CDR3 coding DNA: TGTGCCAGCTCACCAGGGGGACAAACCACTGAAGCTTTCTTT. Translating gives CASSPGGQTTEAFF.

This chain links TRBV6-5 with TRBJ1-1; D ambiguous. Trimming shortened V by 8 bases and J by 5 bases, and 15 bases separated the two germline ends. The CDR3 length is 13 residues. The germline V gene has CDR1 MNHEY and CDR2 SVGAGI. The CDR3 loop is CASSSNSRTEAFF. In nucleotides, the CDR3 is TGTGCCAGCTCGAGTAACAGCAGGACTGAAGCTTTCTTT.

The genes are TRBV6-5 and TRBJ2-7; TRBD2 matches 13 bases. The CDR3 has 15 amino acids. V dropped 6 bases and J dropped 2; count of bases not matched to a gene: 4. Germline V CDR1 and CDR2: MNHEY, SVGAGI. The CDR3 sequence is CASRETSGGPYEQYF. CDR3 coding DNA: TGTGCCAGCAGGGAGACTAGCGGGGGGCCCTACGAGCAGTACTTC.

The chain uses TRBV3-1 (or the pseudogene TRBV3-2) and TRBJ2-2, with D possibly TRBD2 on 6 matching bases. Germline CDR1 reads LGHDT; CDR2 reads YNNKEL (reference sequence). V lost 4 bases to trimming and J lost 8 bases, with 17 bases between them. The CDR3 totals 15 residues. The CDR3 loop is CASSRRGEPGGELFF. The DNA for the CDR3 is TGTGCCAGCAGCCGGAGGGGCGAACCTGGGGGGGAGCTGTTTTTT.

This clone was counted once. This chain links TRBV12-5 with TRBJ2-5, with TRBD1 matching over 9 bases. Trimming took 5 bases from V and 4 from J; bases not matched to a gene: 8. The CDR3 totals 15 residues. CDR1 and CDR2 (germline): LGHNT, FRNRAP. The CDR3 DNA follows: TGTGCTAGTGGTGAGGGCGGGACAGGGCGAGAGACCCAGTACTTC. Translation gives CASGEGGTGRETQYF. Complete variable domain (other parts from reference TRBV12-5 and TRBJ2-5): DARVTQTPRHKVTEMGQEVTMRCQPILGHNTVFWYRQTMMQGLELLAYFRNRAPLDDSGMPKDRFSAEMPDATLATLKIQPSEPRDSAVYFCASGEGGTGRETQYFGPGTRLLVL.

The chain is built from TRBV7-9 and TRBJ2-7, with 7 bases matching TRBD2. V shed 2 bases, J shed 0 bases, and the junction held 4 bases outside the gene matches. The CDR3 is 15 amino acids. Germline V gives CDR1 SEHNR, CDR2 FQNEAQ (reference sequence). The CDR3 loop is CASSLSLASSYEQYF. The CDR3 DNA is TGTGCCAGCAGCTTATCACTAGCGTCCTCCTACGAGCAGTACTTC.

The V gene is TRBV10-3, the J gene TRBJ2-3, with TRBD2 matching over 7 bases. Germline CDR1 is ENHRY and CDR2 is SYGVKD. The J segment lost 6 bases and the V segment lost 10 bases, leaving 7 bases of the junction unmatched. This CDR3 has 12 residues. The CDR3 DNA reads TGTGCCAGCTGGGGGGGAGTGGATACGCAGTATTTT. The encoded protein is CASWGGVDTQYF.

The rearrangement links TRBV3-1 (or the pseudogene TRBV3-2) to TRBJ2-3; unclear D gene. CDR3 length: 12 amino acids. The V and J ends lost 0 bases and 6 bases respectively, with 4 bases between them. Germline V lookup: CDR1 LGHDT, CDR2 YNNKEL (reference sequence). CDR3: CASSQDPDTQYF. CDR3 bases: TGTGCCAGCAGCCAAGATCCTGATACGCAGTATTTT.

The chain combines TRBV10-3 with TRBJ2-7; 9 bases align to TRBD1. The length of the CDR3 is 14 residues. Germline CDR1 ENHRY, CDR2 SYGVKD. V was clipped by 6 bases and J by 4 bases; unmatched bases: 7. The CDR3 loop is CAIREDRGGYEQYF. Written as DNA, the CDR3 is TGTGCCATCAGGGAGGACAGGGGAGGGTACGAGCAGTACTTC.

The genes are TRBV7-2 and TRBJ1-1, with unresolved D. The CDR3 sequence is 15 residues long. The ends were cut back, 5 bases at V and 5 bases at J, with 18 bases in the middle. Germline loops: CDR1 SGHTA, CDR2 FQGNSA. CDR3 region: CASSTGRASGTEAFF. The CDR3 nucleotides are TGTGCCAGCAGCACTGGGCGGGCTTCGGGGACTGAAGCTTTCTTT.

J is TRBJ2-5 and V is TRBV10-2; no clear D gene. Trimming shortened V by 6 bases and J by 2 bases, and 7 bases separated the two germline ends. The CDR3 is 12 residues long. The germline V gene has CDR1 WSHSY and CDR2 SAAADI. CDR3 nucleotides: TGCGCCAGCAGCCGAACTCAAGAGACCCAGTACTTC. It specifies CASSRTQETQYF.